These 9 T cell receptor beta chains originate from one sample sequenced in a study of blood T cell repertoires in COVID-19. Method: immunoSEQ multiplex PCR; TCRdb's copy keeps in-frame clones and lacks some. The sample consists of some 130,000 clones, roughly 91% of them appearing once. Material: peripheral blood. The receptors originated from a man aged 60 to 69 with COVID-19, enrolled during active disease.

V is TRBV4-1 and J is TRBJ2-7; the D gene is possibly TRBD1 (6 bases). The V gene lost 0 bases and the J gene lost 5 bases, with 14 bases spanning the gap. The CDR3 is made up of 15 amino acids. Germline CDR1 and CDR2: MGHRA and YSYEKL. CDR3 sequence (DNA): TGCGCCAGCAGCCAAGATGCAACAGGGAGAGACGAGCAGTACTTC. Residues: CASSQDATGRDEQYF.

The rearrangement links TRBV11-3 to TRBJ2-2; TRBD2 might be the D (6 bases). There are 16 residues in the CDR3. The germline gives CDR1 SGHNT, CDR2 YENEEA. V lost 2 bases and J lost 0, with 10 bases in between. The CDR3 nucleotides are TGTGCCAGCAGCTTACGGGGGTCTTCGAACACCGGGGAGCTGTTTTTT. It translates to CASSLRGSSNTGELFF.

The gene calls are TRBV29-1 and TRBJ1-5, with TRBD1 identical over 7 bases. The CDR3 contains 15 residues. CDR1 SQVTM and CDR2 ANQGSEA come from the germline V gene. V lost 5 bases and J lost 0; bases outside the gene matches: 7. In DNA, the CDR3 is TGCAGCGTTATTGATCAGGGGGATAGCAATCAGCCCCAGCATTTT. Amino acids: CSVIDQGDSNQPQHF.

A single count supports this clone. The rearrangement links TRBV12-3 or TRBV12-4 to TRBJ1-4, with D hard to call. The CDR3 spans 13 residues. V lost 8 bases to trimming and J lost 7 bases, with 14 bases between them. CDR3: CASAGSLVEKLFF. The CDR3 nucleotides are TGTGCCAGCGCGGGATCCCTAGTTGAAAAACTGTTTTTT.

The chain is built from TRBV18 and TRBJ2-7; 9 bases fit TRBD1. V was pared by 3 bases and J by 6 bases, with 6 bases of the junction left unmatched. The CDR3 consists of 14 residues. Germline CDR1 is KGHSH and CDR2 is LQKENI. The CDR3: CASSPDRGFSEQYF. The DNA for the CDR3 is TGTGCCAGCTCACCGGACAGGGGTTTCTCCGAGCAGTACTTC.

The V gene is TRBV27, the J gene TRBJ1-1; D is undetermined. Per germline, CDR1 MNHEY and CDR2 SMNVEV (reference sequence). Deletions cut 3 bases from V and 5 bases from J, with 13 bases between. The CDR3 totals 14 residues. CDR3 loop: CASSFQGPRTEAFF. CDR3 sequence (DNA): TGTGCCAGCAGTTTCCAAGGTCCGCGGACTGAAGCTTTCTTT.

Worth noting for this clone: This sample includes further DNA sequences coding for the same CDR3. The chain recombines TRBV30 with TRBJ2-2; perhaps TRBD2 as D (7 bases). V lost 3 bases, J lost 5 bases, and 19 bases lay in between. CDR3 length equals 16 residues. The germline CDR1 and CDR2 sequences are GTSNPN and SVGIG (reference sequence). CDR3 nucleotide sequence: TGTGCCTGGAGCGCCGGGGGCGGGGGTGGAACCGGGGAGCTGTTTTTT. It specifies CAWSAGGGGGTGELFF.

The chain combines TRBV12-3 or TRBV12-4 with TRBJ1-1; D call uncertain. Trimming shortened V by 3 bases and J by 6 bases, and 8 bases separated the two germline ends. The CDR3 loop spans 12 amino acids. The CDR3 loop is CASSFPGSEAFF. In DNA, the CDR3 is TGTGCCAGCAGTTTCCCAGGCTCTGAAGCTTTCTTT.

This clone has a handful of counts. The CDR3 region is CASSSLLAAKTQYF. CDR3 bases: TGTGCCAGCAGTTCTCTTCTCGCGGCCAAGACCCAGTACTTC. The chain recombines TRBV27 with TRBJ2-5; D is undetermined. The CDR3 has 14 amino acids. Trimming took 4 bases from V and 6 from J, leaving 15 bases between them. Germline CDR1 is MNHEY and CDR2 is SMNVEV (reference sequence).